The clone carrying this T cell receptor (beta chain) has ten or more counts. TCRdb re-called the 5' RACE reads with MiXCR, one entry per CDR3 protein. This sample has 20,000 to 25,000 distinct CDR3 sequences; 3.4% occur once, and the top ten carry 0.75% to 1%. These data originate in a study of T cells after yellow fever vaccination. V was pared by 4 bases and J by 4 bases, with 7 bases of the junction left unmatched. The CDR3 runs to 16 residues. Per germline, CDR1 LGHDT and CDR2 YNNKEL (reference sequence). Whole-study results and caveats: Abundant clonotypes (contaminants from the bulk population) could be present in FACS-sorted repertoires.

The specimen comprised PBMCs, either bulk or a sorted T-cell subset (CD4+, CD8+, memory, or dextramer-sorted; not recorded which), sampled more than 35 days after the first yellow fever vaccination. This clonotype originated in a young man who received the YFV17D yellow fever vaccine. V usage is TRBV3-1 and J usage is TRBJ2-1; 10 bases line up with TRBD2. This chain's CDR3 is CASSPSPSGGYNEQFF. The CDR3 coding sequence is TGTGCCAGCAGCCCGTCCCCTAGCGGGGGTTACAATGAGCAGTTCTTC.